The TCR beta chain under discussion was sequenced for a study of shared clonotypes between healthy human individuals. Deletions cut 5 bases from V and 6 bases from J, with 22 bases between. Germline assignment: CDR1 MNHEY and CDR2 SMNVEV (reference sequence). The CDR3 is 16 amino acids. Positive CCR7 selection of CD45RO-negative cells yielded the naive CD8 cells, and terminally differentiated effector memory CD45RA+ cells were excluded. This clone has a single count. Profiling relied on immunoSEQ multiplex PCR, and the TCRdb table lists in-frame clones only, not all of them. The sample has some 2 million clones; about 94% are singletons.

Sequenced: naive CD8+ T cells sorted from blood. The TCR comes from a man younger than 35 in good health. The chain carries TRBV27 and TRBJ1-1; D may be TRBD1 (6 bases). The CDR3 loop is CASSPGPGEGGSEAFF. CDR3 DNA sequence: TGTGCCAGCAGTCCGGGACCAGGGGAGGGAGGCTCTGAAGCTTTCTTT.